Following are 27 T cell receptor beta chains from one sample sequenced in a study of control samples from healthy donors and cancer patients. TCRdb keeps only in-frame clones here, not all; method: immunoSEQ multiplex PCR. The data contain roughly 99,000 clones, 82% of them singletons. Material: blood. The source of these receptors is a man aged 60 to 69 in good health.

Only a few counts were recorded for this clone. In DNA form, the CDR3 reads TGTGCCAGCAGCCAAGATGGACTGTCTGGAAACACCATATATTTT. Encoded protein: CASSQDGLSGNTIYF. The chain couples TRBV14 to TRBJ1-3, with D hard to call. This CDR3 has 15 residues. V was cut by 0 bases and J by 1 base, with 7 bases left in between. Germline CDR1 and CDR2: SGHDN and FVKESK.

The CDR3: CASSLDGTGGSSPLHF. The CDR3 coding sequence is TGCGCCAGCAGCTTGGACGGGACAGGGGGCTCTTCACCCCTCCACTTT. The chain has TRBV5-1 and TRBJ1-6; TRBD1 matches 12 bases. Germline assignment: CDR1 SGHRS and CDR2 YFSETQ. After removal of 0 bases from V and 9 bases from J, the junction contained 4 bases not matched to a gene. The CDR3 length is 16 residues. The variable domain in full, with the rest retrieved from reference TRBV5-1 and TRBJ1-6, is KAGVTQTPRYLIKTRGQQVTLSCSPISGHRSVSWYQQTPGQGLQFLFEYFSETQRNKGNFPGRFSGRQFSNSRSEMNVSTLELGDSALYLCASSLDGTGGSSPLHFGNGTRLTVT.

This chain connects TRBV5-4 to TRBJ2-1; the D gene is possibly TRBD2 (7 bases). V was cut by 1 base and J by 1 base, with 15 bases left in between. The CDR3 sequence is 17 residues long. CDR1 and CDR2 (germline): SGHNT, YYREEE (reference sequence). This CDR3 reads CASSLPAGAGSYNEQFF. In DNA form, the CDR3 reads TGTGCCAGCAGCTTGCCCGCGGGGGCGGGGTCCTACAATGAGCAGTTCTTC.

The V gene is TRBV6-5, the J gene TRBJ1-1, with D possibly TRBD1 on 5 matching bases. Germline CDR1 is MNHEY and CDR2 is SVGAGI. V lost 5 bases, J lost 5 bases, and 15 bases lay in between. The CDR3 is made up of 14 amino acids. DNA of the CDR3: TGTGCCAGCAGTCTGACGGGGCGGCTTACTGAAGCTTTCTTT. Encoded protein: CASSLTGRLTEAFF.

This clone is a singleton in its sample. The chain combines TRBV7-6 with TRBJ2-1; 13 nucleotides line up with TRBD2. Germline assignment: CDR1 SGHVS and CDR2 FNYEAQ. The CDR3 is 17 amino acids. Trimming took 5 bases from V and 8 from J; bases not matched to a gene: 12. The CDR3 is CASSRPRTSGSYDEQFF. CDR3 DNA: TGTGCCAGCAGCCGACCCCGGACTAGCGGGAGTTACGATGAGCAGTTCTTC.

V gene TRBV7-9 combines with J gene TRBJ2-1; 12 bases are shared with TRBD1. CDR3 length equals 15 residues. Germline-derived CDR1 and CDR2 are SEHNR and FQNEAQ (reference sequence). With V trimmed by 2 bases and J by 12 bases, 8 bases remained unmatched. The CDR3 coding sequence is TGTGCCAGCAGCTTATTGGGGACAGGGGGCGAAGGGCAGTTCTTC. Translation: CASSLLGTGGEGQFF.

V usage is TRBV7-6 and J usage is TRBJ1-1, with 7 bases fitting TRBD1. The CDR3 extends over 15 amino acids. Germline V lookup: CDR1 SGHVS, CDR2 FNYEAQ. With V trimmed by 5 bases and J by 6 bases, 12 bases remained unmatched. In nucleotides, the CDR3 is TGTGCCAGCAGCGGACGACAGGGATTGAAGCCTGAAGCTTTCTTT. Its translation is CASSGRQGLKPEAFF. The variable domain in full, completed from reference TRBV7-6 and TRBJ1-1, reads GAGVSQSPRYKVTKRGQDVALRCDPISGHVSLYWYRQALGQGPEFLTYFNYEAQQDKSGLPNDRFSAERPEGSISTLTIQRTEQRDSAMYRCASSGRQGLKPEAFFGQGTRLTVV.

This chain links TRBV6-5 with TRBJ1-1; TRBD1 matches 8 bases. Germline CDR1 is MNHEY and CDR2 is SVGAGI. The V and J ends lost 5 bases and 7 bases, in that order; junction bases with no gene match: 3. The length of the CDR3 is 12 residues. CDR3 DNA: TGTGCCAGCAGTCGGACAGGGCTTGAAGCTTTCTTT. Protein product: CASSRTGLEAFF.

V usage is TRBV4-2 and J usage is TRBJ2-7, with D perhaps TRBD2 (5 bases). Trimming removed 1 base from V and 1 base from J, with 14 bases in between. This CDR3 spans 16 amino acids. The germline V gene encodes CDR1 LGHNA and CDR2 YNFKEQ. The CDR3 bases are TGTGCCAGCAGCCAAGCCGGAGGTACTTATTCCTACGAGCAGTACTTC. This encodes CASSQAGGTYSYEQYF.

J is TRBJ1-5 and V is TRBV10-3; D remains unclear. Germline values: CDR1 ENHRY, CDR2 SYGVKD. The ends were cut back, 2 bases at V and 4 bases at J, with 12 bases in the middle. The CDR3 has 15 residues. The CDR3 loop reads CAISEELLPNQPQHF. In DNA, the CDR3 is TGTGCCATCAGTGAGGAGCTCTTACCTAATCAGCCCCAGCATTTT.

The chain is built from TRBV6-6 and TRBJ1-1; D gene unclear. Trimming removed 5 bases at V and 6 bases at J, with 10 bases between. Germline CDR1 MNHNY, CDR2 SVGAGI (reference sequence). CDR3 length: 12 amino acids. CDR3 DNA: TGTGCCAGCAGTCCTAACACCCCTGAAGCTTTCTTT. Translating gives CASSPNTPEAFF.

The chain employs TRBV3-1 (or the pseudogene TRBV3-2) and TRBJ2-1; TRBD2 matches at 12 bases. CDR3 length: 14 residues. Germline V gene lookup returns CDR1 LGHDT and CDR2 YNNKEL (reference sequence). The V and J ends lost 4 bases and 11 bases, in that order; junction bases with no gene match: 6. CDR3 bases: TGTGCCAGCAGCCGTTCTAGCGGGGGGGATAAGCAGTTCTTC. This encodes CASSRSSGGDKQFF.

The chain has TRBV7-9 and TRBJ2-2; D is undetermined. Trimming cost V 0 bases and J 3 bases, with 11 bases left between them. Germline V CDR1 and CDR2: SEHNR, FQNEAQ (reference sequence). The CDR3 is 16 residues long. CDR3 residues: CASSLAATRDTGELFF. In DNA, the CDR3 is TGTGCCAGCAGCTTAGCGGCGACCCGCGACACCGGGGAGCTGTTTTTT. Full variable domain (missing parts from reference TRBV7-9 and TRBJ2-2): DTGVSQNPRHKITKRGQNVTFRCDPISEHNRLYWYRQTLGQGPEFLTYFQNEAQLEKSRLLSDRFSAERPKGSFSTLEIQRTEQGDSAMYLCASSLAATRDTGELFFGEGSRLTVL.

V is TRBV19 and J is TRBJ2-7; TRBD1 aligns across 7 bases. The CDR3 has 14 amino acids. J gave up 3 bases and V 5 bases, and 7 bases lay outside the gene matches. CDR1 is LNHDA, CDR2 SQIVND, per germline (reference sequence). The chain's CDR3 is CASSLRDSVYEQYF. CDR3 DNA sequence: TGTGCCAGTAGTCTCCGGGACAGTGTCTACGAGCAGTACTTC.

This clone was counted a few times. CDR3 amino acids: CASSLAKGYEQYF. DNA of the CDR3: TGTGCCAGCAGTTTAGCGAAGGGCTACGAGCAGTACTTC. The genes are TRBV12-3 or TRBV12-4 and TRBJ2-7; no clear D. Trimming removed 0 bases at V and 3 bases at J, with 6 bases between. The CDR3 has 13 residues.

The chain is built from TRBV9 and TRBJ2-7; maybe TRBD2 (5 bases). The V and J ends lost 0 bases and 5 bases respectively, with 12 bases between them. CDR3 length: 14 residues. Germline V lookup: CDR1 SGDLS, CDR2 YYNGEE. CDR3 in DNA: TGTGCCAGCAGCGTAGGTAAGGGAGTGGACGAGCAGTACTTC. It yields the protein CASSVGKGVDEQYF.

The chain uses TRBV7-8 and TRBJ2-7, with TRBD2 identical over 13 bases. CDR1 is SGHVS, CDR2 FQNEAQ, per germline. The J segment lost 6 bases and the V segment lost 4 bases, leaving 3 bases of the junction unmatched. CDR3 length equals 14 residues. CDR3 residues: CASSSGLAGVEQYF. CDR3 DNA sequence: TGTGCCAGCAGCTCTGGACTAGCGGGAGTCGAGCAGTACTTC.

This clone is labeled medium-sized. V is TRBV6-5 and J is TRBJ2-3, with 7 positions matching TRBD1. The CDR3 covers 14 residues. V dropped 6 bases and J dropped 2; count of bases not matched to a gene: 5. Germline V CDR1 and CDR2: MNHEY, SVGAGI. CDR3 DNA: TGTGCCAGCAGCAGAGGGGGCGACACAGATACGCAGTATTTT. This codes for CASSRGGDTDTQYF.

The chain employs TRBV2 and TRBJ1-6, with unresolved D. CDR3 length: 16 amino acids. Germline lookup yields CDR1 SNHLY and CDR2 FYNNEI. V lost 8 bases, J lost 0 bases, and 14 bases lay in between. This CDR3 reads CASESKGFSYNSPLHF. Here the CDR3 DNA reads TGTGCCAGCGAATCAAAGGGTTTCTCCTATAATTCACCCCTCCACTTT.

This clone was recorded once. V and J are TRBV28 and TRBJ2-7; 11 nucleotides line up with TRBD2. Unmatched junction bases numbered 5, after V lost 2 bases and J lost 2 bases. There are 16 residues in the CDR3. Germline V lookup: CDR1 MDHEN, CDR2 SYDVKM. The chain's CDR3 is CASSLLSGRDPYEQYF. Written as DNA, the CDR3 is TGTGCCAGCAGTTTACTTAGCGGGAGGGATCCCTACGAGCAGTACTTC.

The chain employs TRBV6-5 and TRBJ1-3, with 9 positions matching TRBD1. The trim removed 6 bases at V and 8 bases at J, leaving 8 bases unmatched. CDR1 and CDR2 (germline): MNHEY, SVGAGI. The CDR3 runs to 14 residues. The CDR3 here is CASRGQGRGDTIYF. As DNA, the CDR3 is TGTGCCAGCAGGGGACAGGGACGTGGCGACACCATATATTTT.

The J gene is TRBJ2-1, the V gene TRBV5-1, with D possibly being TRBD2 (5 bases). The CDR3 runs to 16 residues. From germline, CDR1 is SGHRS and CDR2 YFSETQ. The germline V and J ends were trimmed by 2 bases and 0 bases, with 12 bases remaining between them. The CDR3: CASSFEGPSSYNEQFF. The CDR3, as DNA: TGCGCCAGCAGCTTCGAGGGTCCTAGCTCCTACAATGAGCAGTTCTTC.

This clone was found once. CDR3 region: CTSSATGQTNNSPLHF. As DNA, the CDR3 is TGCACCAGCAGCGCCACAGGACAGACTAATAATTCACCCCTCCACTTT. The V call is TRBV1, the J call TRBJ1-6; TRBD1, the table's D call, lacks a check against the DNA. TRBV1 is assigned pseudogene status. This CDR3 has 16 amino acids.

The CDR3 region is CASRQPTGESGELFF. The CDR3 region has the DNA TGCGCCAGCCGCCAGCCTACGGGGGAGTCCGGGGAGCTGTTTTTT. The chain combines TRBV5-1 with TRBJ2-2; a possible D gene is TRBD2 (6 bases). This CDR3 contains 15 residues. In germline, CDR1 is SGHRS, CDR2 YFSETQ. V gave up 7 bases and J gave up 6 bases, with 19 bases separating them.

V and J are TRBV28 and TRBJ1-5; 9 nucleotides line up with TRBD1. Germline lookup yields CDR1 MDHEN and CDR2 SYDVKM. Trimming took 10 bases from V and 2 from J; bases not matched to a gene: 9. The CDR3 extends over 15 amino acids. The CDR3 protein is CATFGDRVGNQPQHF. CDR3 sequence (DNA): TGTGCCACCTTCGGGGACAGGGTAGGCAATCAGCCCCAGCATTTT. The full variable domain, rest sourced from reference TRBV28 and TRBJ1-5, is DVKVTQSSRYLVKRTGEKVFLECVQDMDHENMFWYRQDPGLGLRLIYFSYDVKMKEKGDIPEGYSVSREKKERFSLILESASTNQTSMYLCATFGDRVGNQPQHFGDGTRLSIL.

J is TRBJ2-5 and V is TRBV3-1 (or the pseudogene TRBV3-2), with TRBD2 identical over 10 bases. The CDR3 length is 18 residues. J lost 6 bases, V lost 4 bases, and 17 bases had no gene match. The germline V gene encodes CDR1 LGHDT and CDR2 YNNKEL (reference sequence). In nucleotides, the CDR3 is TGTGCCAGCAGCCGCGCCCTAGCGGGGGCCCAGAGAATACAGACCCAGTACTTC. Residues: CASSRALAGAQRIQTQYF.

The table lists this clone with a count of one. The same CDR3 is also encoded by other DNA sequences in this sample. The rearrangement uses TRBV7-8 and TRBJ2-7, with D perhaps TRBD2 (6 bases). V was shortened by 5 bases and J by 4 bases, with 18 bases between the two germline ends. Germline CDR1 and CDR2: SGHVS and FQNEAQ. This CDR3 is built from 15 residues. CDR3 nucleotide sequence: TGTGCCAGCAGCCCACGACTGGGGGAGGTTTACGAGCAGTACTTC. Translation gives CASSPRLGEVYEQYF.